Below are 9 T cell receptor beta chains sequenced from a single sample in a study of vaccination and CD4 T cells after COVID-19. Treatment described: approximately 10-day PBMC culture with coronavirus spike peptide pools or control peptides (ViraFEST assay). The Oncomine TCR Beta short-read assay sequenced DNA from cultured CD4+ T cells. TCRdb used MiXCR to reprocess the PCR reads, holding one entry per CDR3 protein. The sample includes 7,500 to 8,500 distinct CDR3 sequences, about 19% of them seen just once. No antigens are known for them. This specimen consisted of CD4+ T cells from blood, cultured in vitro, obtained after SARS-CoV-2 vaccination. These receptors came from a human donor who had recovered from COVID-19.

Relative to its sample, this clonotype is medium-sized. The chain employs TRBV27 and TRBJ2-5; D is unclear. The germline V gene encodes CDR1 MNHEY and CDR2 SMNVEV (reference sequence). The CDR3 contains 13 residues. Trimming took 8 bases from V and 4 from J, leaving 14 bases between them. The CDR3 spells CASSKLAGETQYF. CDR3 nucleotides: TGTGCCAGCTCTAAACTGGCCGGAGAGACCCAGTACTTC.

The sample holds a few counts of this clonotype. This chain links TRBV24-1 with TRBJ2-1; 13 nucleotides match TRBD2. The CDR3 runs 15 residues. Germline loops: CDR1 KGHDR, CDR2 SFDVKD. V lost 7 bases, J lost 6 bases, and 5 bases stayed unmatched. The CDR3 DNA sequence: TGTGCCACCAGCCCGACTAGCGGGGGGTTCAATGAGCAGTTCTTC. Protein: CATSPTSGGFNEQFF.

By sample fraction, this clonotype is large. The V gene is TRBV15, the J gene TRBJ2-6; 7 positions agree with TRBD2. The CDR3 extends over 19 amino acids. V was pared by 1 base and J by 1 base, with 10 bases of the junction left unmatched. Germline assignment: CDR1 LNHNV and CDR2 YYDKDF (reference sequence). For the CDR3, the DNA is TGTGCCACCAGCAGAGGTCGGGCGGGAGTGGGGTCTGGGGCCAACGTCCTGACTTTC. Its translation: CATSRGRAGVGSGANVLTF.

V and J are TRBV20-1 and TRBJ2-1; weak D call: TRBD2 (5 bases). The CDR3 covers 16 residues. Looked up from germline, CDR1 is DFQATT and CDR2 is SNEGSKA (reference sequence). V lost 7 bases, J lost 0 bases, and 19 bases lay in between. The CDR3 DNA reads as TGCAGTGTCGTGGAGGCTAGCCGAAACTCCTACAATGAGCAGTTCTTC. Its translation: CSVVEASRNSYNEQFF.

This clonotype was counted only a few times. V is TRBV6-4 and J is TRBJ2-3, with 9 bases lining up with TRBD2. With 3 bases clipped from V and 1 base from J, the junction kept 2 bases outside the gene matches. The CDR3 has 15 residues. Germline-derived CDR1 and CDR2 are MRHNA and SNTAGT. CDR3 nucleotides: TGTGCCAGCAGTGAAATAGCGGGGGGCACAGATACGCAGTATTTT. Amino acids: CASSEIAGGTDTQYF.

This clonotype occurred a few times. This CDR3 reads CSARDIGQGARGYTF. DNA for the CDR3: TGCAGTGCTAGAGATATCGGACAGGGGGCGCGGGGCTACACCTTC. The chain has TRBV20-1 and TRBJ1-2, with 11 bases lining up with TRBD1. The V segment lost 0 bases and the J segment 8 bases; nucleotides outside the gene matches: 8. Germline CDR1 reads DFQATT; CDR2 reads SNEGSKA (reference sequence). The CDR3 runs 15 residues.

This clonotype turned up a few times. The V and J genes are TRBV28 and TRBJ1-2, with 8 bases aligning to TRBD1. Per the germline V gene, CDR1 is MDHEN and CDR2 is SYDVKM. V lost 6 bases, J lost 3 bases, and 6 bases stayed unmatched. CDR3 length: 14 residues. The CDR3 nucleotides read TGTGCCAGCAGCTTAACGACAGGGGACTATGGCTACACCTTC. Its protein is CASSLTTGDYGYTF.

This clonotype has a handful of counts. The chain couples TRBV29-1 to TRBJ2-5, with D possibly matching TRBD2 (7 bases). The CDR3 is 12 residues long. Germline values: CDR1 SQVTM, CDR2 ANQGSEA. The germline V and J ends were trimmed by 3 bases and 4 bases, with 9 bases remaining between them. For the CDR3, the DNA is TGCAGCGTTGACGGGGGGCGAGAGACCCAGTACTTC. This translates into CSVDGGRETQYF.

This clonotype is classed as large. V and J are TRBV20-1 and TRBJ1-5; a possible D gene is TRBD1 (6 bases). V dropped 2 bases and J dropped 3 bases, with 17 bases sitting between them. The V gene's germline CDR1 is DFQATT and CDR2 SNEGSKA (reference sequence). The CDR3 contains 16 residues. The CDR3: CSARTLTGRVNQPQHF. In DNA form, the CDR3 reads TGCAGTGCTAGAACCCTGACAGGCAGAGTCAATCAGCCCCAGCATTTT.